This TCR beta chain appears in the sequencing data of a study of PD-L1 blockade in urothelial cancer. The assay was immunoSEQ multiplex PCR, and TCRdb's table has in-frame clones only and misses some. This table holds 100,000 or so clones, around 90% found once. Looked up from germline, CDR1 is SGHNT and CDR2 is YYREEE (reference sequence). The junction had 8 bases not matched to a gene; V was cut back by 4 bases and J by 5 bases. This CDR3 is 15 amino acids long. This TCR came from an elderly woman with urothelial cancer. V gene TRBV5-4 combines with J gene TRBJ1-2; the match to TRBD1 covers 10 bases. Material: PBMCs, obtained around atezolizumab (anti-PD-L1) treatment. CDR3 protein: CASSGGQGTPYGYTF. The DNA of the CDR3 is TGTGCCAGCAGCGGGGGACAGGGGACCCCTTATGGCTACACCTTC.